The next 25 T cell receptor beta chains were all read from a single sample in a study of blood T cell repertoires in COVID-19 (TCRdb year 2020). Libraries were constructed by the immunoSEQ multiplex PCR assay. Drawn from immuneACCESS, this table holds only the in-frame rearrangements with V and J called that TCRdb kept. Clones are partly lost; checked studies trace under half to an unresolved V gene and leave the rest unexplained. Across this sample there are about 74,000 clones, with approximately 80% seen only once. About 14% of the sample is in the top ten clones. What was sequenced was peripheral blood. The source of these receptors is a human donor in a cohort sampled during active COVID-19.

The genes are TRBV28 and TRBJ1-5, with 8 bases lining up with TRBD1. CDR3 size: 13 residues. Germline CDR1 MDHEN, CDR2 SYDVKM. The J segment lost 5 bases and the V segment lost 8 bases, leaving 5 bases of the junction unmatched. The DNA for the CDR3 is TGTGCCAGCGTCACGACAGGGGATCAGCCCCAGCATTTT. Its protein is CASVTTGDQPQHF.

This chain joins TRBV5-1 and TRBJ2-1; 9 bases line up with TRBD2. The CDR3 is 16 amino acids. Germline lookup yields CDR1 SGHRS and CDR2 YFSETQ. The J segment lost 1 base and the V segment lost 2 bases, leaving 4 bases of the junction unmatched. The CDR3 here is CASSFLSGSSYNEQFF. As DNA, the CDR3 is TGCGCCAGCAGCTTCCTTAGCGGGAGTTCCTACAATGAGCAGTTCTTC.

This rearrangement joins TRBV30 to TRBJ2-2, with D possibly being TRBD2 (6 bases). Trimming removed 0 bases from V and 4 bases from J, with 12 bases in between. The CDR3 is 15 residues long. CDR1 and CDR2 (germline): GTSNPN, SVGIG (reference sequence). In nucleotides, the CDR3 is TGTGCCTGGAGTGTAGGAGGGAGTAGCACCGGGGAGCTGTTTTTT. Its protein is CAWSVGGSSTGELFF.

V is TRBV6-2 or TRBV6-3 and J is TRBJ1-6; 7 bases are shared with TRBD1. The junction had 3 bases not matched to a gene; V was cut back by 2 bases and J by 8 bases. The V gene's germline CDR1 is MNHEY and CDR2 SVGEGT. This CDR3 spans 14 amino acids. The CDR3 is CASSYTGTDSPLHF. In DNA, the CDR3 is TGTGCCAGCAGTTACACGGGGACAGATTCACCCCTCCACTTT.

The chain joins TRBV5-1 to TRBJ2-6; TRBD1 matches 7 bases. Germline CDR1 is SGHRS and CDR2 is YFSETQ. The CDR3 has 17 amino acids. The ends lost 0 bases at V and 0 bases at J; junction bases unmatched: 3. Here the CDR3 reads CASSLGGQVSGANVLTF. The CDR3 bases are TGCGCCAGCAGCTTGGGCGGACAGGTCTCTGGGGCCAACGTCCTGACTTTC.

The gene calls are TRBV5-1 and TRBJ2-1; 7 bases are shared with TRBD2. Germline CDR1 is SGHRS and CDR2 is YFSETQ. The CDR3 length is 14 residues. The V gene end was trimmed by 4 bases and the J gene end by 3 bases; junction bases not matched to a gene: 4. The CDR3 loop reads CASSPRTSYNEQFF. CDR3 coding DNA: TGCGCCAGCAGCCCCCGGACTAGCTACAATGAGCAGTTCTTC. The full variable domain, in which reference TRBV5-1 and TRBJ2-1 provide the parts outside the CDR3, is KAGVTQTPRYLIKTRGQQVTLSCSPISGHRSVSWYQQTPGQGLQFLFEYFSETQRNKGNFPGRFSGRQFSNSRSEMNVSTLELGDSALYLCASSPRTSYNEQFFGPGTRLTVL.

The J gene is TRBJ1-1, the V gene TRBV30; tentatively, D is TRBD1 (6 bases). Trimming took 3 bases from V and 1 from J, leaving 9 bases between them. Germline CDR1 is GTSNPN and CDR2 is SVGIG (reference sequence). CDR3 length: 13 amino acids. The CDR3 reads CAWRKQGNTEAFF. The CDR3 nucleotides read TGTGCCTGGAGGAAACAGGGGAACACTGAAGCTTTCTTT.

DNA for the CDR3: TGTGCCAGCAGCTTAGGGCAGGCACAGTCTGGAAACACCATATATTTT. It is translated as CASSLGQAQSGNTIYF. The chain combines TRBV7-2 with TRBJ1-3; D is unclear. Trimming took off 1 base at V and 1 base at J, with 11 bases between the two ends. Germline loops: CDR1 SGHTA, CDR2 FQGNSA. This CDR3 has 16 amino acids.

The J gene is TRBJ2-5, the V gene TRBV4-2; no reliable D call. Trimming pared 0 bases from V and 5 bases from J, leaving 10 bases between. There are 14 residues in the CDR3. Germline assignment: CDR1 LGHNA and CDR2 YNFKEQ. CDR3 in amino acids: CASSQEWVGETQYF. Written as DNA, the CDR3 is TGTGCCAGCAGCCAAGAGTGGGTCGGGGAGACCCAGTACTTC.

This chain joins TRBV19 and TRBJ1-5; 8 bases align to TRBD1. V lost 5 bases to trimming and J lost 6 bases; unmatched junction nucleotides: 3. The CDR3 runs 13 residues. CDR1 is LNHDA and CDR2 is SQIVND in the germline V gene (reference sequence). The CDR3 protein is CASSAQGGQPQHF. CDR3 coding DNA: TGTGCCAGTAGTGCACAGGGGGGTCAGCCCCAGCATTTT.

The chain employs TRBV15 and TRBJ2-6; D gene unclear. Germline CDR1 LNHNV, CDR2 YYDKDF (reference sequence). The CDR3 is made up of 16 amino acids. Trimming pared 0 bases from V and 1 base from J, leaving 7 bases between. In DNA, the CDR3 is TGTGCCACCAGCAGAGATCTCCGGTCTGGGGCCAACGTCCTGACTTTC. Translating gives CATSRDLRSGANVLTF.

The rearrangement links TRBV5-4 to TRBJ1-1; possible D gene TRBD1, 6 bases. The CDR3 is 13 amino acids. Germline V gene lookup returns CDR1 SGHNT and CDR2 YYREEE (reference sequence). Trimming removed 4 bases at V and 5 bases at J, with 12 bases between. The DNA for the CDR3 is TGTGCCAGCAGCCCTTGGCAGGGGACTGAAGCTTTCTTT. The encoded protein is CASSPWQGTEAFF. The full variable domain, with the rest looked up from reference TRBV5-4 and TRBJ1-1, is ETGVTQSPTHLIKTRGQQVTLRCSSQSGHNTVSWYQQALGQGPQFIFQYYREEENGRGNFPPRFSGLQFPNYSSELNVNALELDDSALYLCASSPWQGTEAFFGQGTRLTVV.

The chain combines TRBV19 with TRBJ2-7; 7 positions agree with TRBD1. V gave up 0 bases and J gave up 3 bases; unmatched junction bases: 5. Per germline, CDR1 LNHDA and CDR2 SQIVND (reference sequence). The CDR3 has 15 amino acids. CDR3 DNA sequence: TGTGCCAGTAGTATAGATGGGACAGCTGTCTACGAGCAGTACTTC. It is translated as CASSIDGTAVYEQYF.

The genes are TRBV10-1 and TRBJ2-7, with D perhaps TRBD1 (6 bases). Looked up from germline, CDR1 is WNHNN and CDR2 is SYGVQD (reference sequence). V was shortened by 5 bases and J by 3 bases, with 14 bases between the two germline ends. This CDR3 is 14 amino acids long. CDR3 amino acids: CASSTGTILYEQYF. CDR3 DNA: TGCGCCAGCAGTACAGGGACCATACTCTACGAGCAGTACTTC.

The chain employs TRBV12-2 and TRBJ1-3; TRBD1 is the table's D call and was not checked against the DNA. TRBV12-2 is assigned pseudogene status. The CDR3 runs to 16 residues. CDR3: CASRLASAGMANTIYF. As DNA, the CDR3 is TGTGCAAGTCGCTTAGCGTCGGCAGGGATGGCAAACACCATATATTTT.

The chain recombines TRBV6-5 with TRBJ2-7; 9 nucleotides match TRBD2. CDR3 length: 15 amino acids. With 5 bases clipped from V and 4 bases from J, the junction kept 9 bases outside the gene matches. CDR1 and CDR2 (germline): MNHEY, SVGAGI. CDR3 in DNA: TGTGCCAGCAGTCGTCCGAGCGGGGGGCGGTACGAGCAGTACTTC. The encoded protein is CASSRPSGGRYEQYF.

The chain uses TRBV7-9 and TRBJ1-2; 12 bases line up with TRBD1. The trim removed 6 bases at V and 7 bases at J, leaving 6 bases unmatched. Germline V lookup: CDR1 SEHNR, CDR2 FQNEAQ (reference sequence). This CDR3 spans 14 amino acids. CDR3 DNA: TGTGCCAGCAGATGGGGACAGGGGGCAAGTGGCTACACCTTC. Amino acid sequence: CASRWGQGASGYTF.

The chain employs TRBV11-1 and TRBJ2-3; 10 positions agree with TRBD2. J was trimmed by 2 bases and V by 4 bases; bases with no gene match: 6. The CDR3 contains 16 residues. Germline V lookup: CDR1 SGHAT, CDR2 FQDESV (reference sequence). The CDR3 sequence is CASSWGLAMFTDTQYF. CDR3 nucleotides: TGTGCCAGCAGCTGGGGACTAGCGATGTTCACAGATACGCAGTATTTT.

V usage is TRBV19 and J usage is TRBJ2-7; TRBD1 is a possible D gene (6 bases). The germline V gene has CDR1 LNHDA and CDR2 SQIVND (reference sequence). The CDR3 spans 16 residues. Trimming removed 2 bases from V and 5 bases from J, with 19 bases in between. The CDR3 protein is CASSIRFAGEGHEQYF. The CDR3 nucleotides are TGTGCCAGTAGTATAAGGTTCGCAGGGGAAGGGCACGAGCAGTACTTC.

This clone was detected a few times. The genes are TRBV19 and TRBJ1-1, with 10 bases aligning to TRBD1. CDR1 and CDR2 from the germline V gene are LNHDA and SQIVND (reference sequence). V shed 4 bases, J shed 5 bases, and the junction held 10 bases outside the gene matches. This CDR3 region has 16 residues. The CDR3 DNA follows: TGTGCCAGTAGTACCATTAGACAGGGGGCGAGGACTGAAGCTTTCTTT. This sequence encodes CASSTIRQGARTEAFF.

The chain is built from TRBV4-3 and TRBJ2-7; weak D call: TRBD2 (5 bases). V dropped 1 base and J dropped 6 bases, with 13 bases sitting between them. The V gene's germline CDR1 is LGHNA and CDR2 YSLEER. CDR3 length: 14 residues. CDR3 nucleotides: TGCGCCAGCAGCCAAGGGAGAGGGTCCGCCGAGCAGTACTTC. Protein: CASSQGRGSAEQYF.

In its sample, this clone was seen once. The CDR3 protein is CASSGEQGGNTGELFF. CDR3 in DNA: TGTGCCAGCAGCGGGGAACAGGGGGGTAACACCGGGGAGCTGTTTTTT. The V and J genes are TRBV21-1 and TRBJ2-2; the table names TRBD1, a call not compared with the DNA. TRBV21-1 is a pseudogene locus. This CDR3 is built from 16 residues.

CDR3 amino acids: CASSGAAGAAGELFF. The DNA for the CDR3 is TGCGCCAGCAGTGGGGCAGCGGGAGCGGCCGGGGAGCTGTTTTTT. V and J are TRBV10-1 and TRBJ2-2; 8 bases fit TRBD2. CDR3 length: 15 amino acids. In germline, CDR1 is WNHNN, CDR2 SYGVQD (reference sequence). The V gene end was trimmed by 4 bases and the J gene end by 6 bases; junction bases not matched to a gene: 7.

About this clone itself: This sample also contains other DNA sequences that code for the same CDR3. J is TRBJ2-5 and V is TRBV6-5; a weak D match, TRBD2 (6 bases). CDR3 length equals 14 residues. Per the germline V gene, CDR1 is MNHEY and CDR2 is SVGAGI. V was pared by 0 bases and J by 5 bases, with 10 bases between. CDR3 in amino acids: CASSYSSGRETQYF. CDR3 DNA: TGTGCCAGCAGTTACTCGAGCGGGCGGGAGACCCAGTACTTC.

CDR3 loop: CSVVIVPQGVETQYF. The CDR3 nucleotides read TGCAGCGTTGTCATTGTCCCTCAGGGGGTAGAGACCCAGTACTTC. This sequence joins TRBV29-1 and TRBJ2-5; 7 bases agree with TRBD1. Germline V gene sequence: CDR1 SQVTM, CDR2 ANQGSEA. The CDR3 contains 15 residues. The J segment lost 4 bases and the V segment lost 4 bases, leaving 12 bases of the junction unmatched.